One and the same sample provided the 9 T cell receptor beta chains below, sequenced in a study of tumor and adjacent non-tumor tissue in lung cancer. RNA was extracted from bulk tissue without any cell sorting. Three rounds of nested PCR, following a modified ARM-PCR protocol, produced the TCRbeta library. TCRdb re-derived calls from the multiplex PCR reads in MiXCR, one entry per CDR3 protein. The sample shows tens of thousands of distinct CDR3 sequences, around 71% of them seen only once. The source material was lung tumor tissue. The receptors originated from a man aged 55 to 69 with non-small cell lung cancer.

Only a few counts were recorded for this clonotype. The chain has TRBV29-1 and TRBJ2-5; no reliable D call. The V gene's germline CDR1 is SQVTM and CDR2 ANQGSEA. The CDR3 has 15 amino acids. Trimming took 4 bases from V and 4 from J, leaving 19 bases between them. The CDR3 nucleotides read TGCAGCGTTGCTTCGGCAGGAATTGTTATAGAGACCCAGTACTTC. This translates into CSVASAGIVIETQYF.

A note on this clonotype: A much larger clone differs from this one at a single base, so this may be a read error. This chain connects TRBV12-3 or TRBV12-4 to TRBJ2-1; TRBD2 matches at 9 bases. The J segment lost 7 bases and the V segment lost 2 bases, leaving 9 bases of the junction unmatched. This CDR3 has 16 residues. In DNA form, the CDR3 reads TGTGCCAGCAGTTTAAGGGCTAGCGGGATCCTAAATGAGCAGTTCTTC. It translates to CASSLRASGILNEQFF.

With regard to this clonotype: A much bigger clone sits one base away, suggesting this may be a read error. The chain is built from TRBV6-1 and TRBJ2-3; 7 nucleotides agree with TRBD2. Germline assignment: CDR1 MNHNS and CDR2 SASEGT. The CDR3 runs 15 residues. The trim removed 4 bases at V and 2 bases at J, leaving 6 bases unmatched. The CDR3, as DNA: TGTGCCAGCAGTGCGCGGGGGTCAGACACAGATACGCAGTATTTT. It specifies CASSARGSDTDTQYF.

As regards this clonotype: The junction departs from germline at one end; a sequencing error may be responsible. The chain carries TRBV6-6 and TRBJ2-4; D tentatively reads TRBD1 or TRBD2 (7 bases each). This CDR3 has 11 residues. In germline, CDR1 is MNHNY, CDR2 SVGAGI (reference sequence). The CDR3: CASFQGGIHYF. The DNA for the CDR3 is TGTGCCAGCTTCCAGGGGGGGATTCATTACTTC.

The chain couples TRBV20-1 to TRBJ2-7; D is possibly TRBD2 (5 bases). The CDR3 contains 12 residues. From germline, CDR1 is DFQATT and CDR2 SNEGSKA (reference sequence). In DNA form, the CDR3 reads TGCAATGTTCGTAGCGCCCACTACGAGCAGTACTTC. Amino acids: CNVRSAHYEQYF.

A word on this clonotype: An end of the junction differs from the germline gene, which may be a read error. This chain connects TRBV6-5 to TRBJ2-1, with TRBD1 as a possible D gene (5 bases). The germline V gene encodes CDR1 MNHEY and CDR2 SVGAGI. The CDR3 runs 15 residues. The CDR3 DNA sequence: TGTGCCGGCAGTTACACTCAGGGCGCGGATAATGAGCAGTTCTTC. It yields the protein CAGSYTQGADNEQFF.

On this clonotype itself: A junction boundary mismatches the germline segment, possibly from a read error. V usage is TRBV4-1 and J usage is TRBJ2-3; D perhaps matches TRBD2 (6 bases). Germline V gene data show CDR1 as MGHRA and CDR2 as YSYEKL. CDR3 size: 17 residues. The CDR3 region is CASSQVAAGGTTDTQNF. The CDR3 nucleotides are TGCGCCAGCAGTCAAGTAGCGGCTGGAGGCACCACAGATACGCAGAATTTT.

The chain links TRBV11-3 to TRBJ2-1; 9 bases align to TRBD2. The V gene end was trimmed by 5 bases and the J gene end by 5 bases; junction bases not matched to a gene: 7. The germline gives CDR1 SGHNT, CDR2 YENEEA. The CDR3 is made up of 15 amino acids. The CDR3 nucleotides are TGTGCCAGCAGCCCGGGCGGGAGGGTAGACAATGAGCAGTTCTTC. Its translation is CASSPGGRVDNEQFF.

Remarks on this clonotype: This CDR3 fails to terminate in the conserved phenylalanine or tryptophan, so it likely reflects a read error. The chain couples TRBV11-2 to TRBJ2-3, with 9 bases fitting TRBD2. The CDR3 spans 16 residues. Looked up from germline, CDR1 is SGHAT and CDR2 is FQNNGV. Losses at the gene ends were 6 bases for V and 5 bases for J; bases not matched to a gene: 12. CDR3 bases: TGTGCCAGCAGTCGTAGCGGGAGAGCCTTTGAAGATACGCAGTATTAT. It translates to CASSRSGRAFEDTQYY.